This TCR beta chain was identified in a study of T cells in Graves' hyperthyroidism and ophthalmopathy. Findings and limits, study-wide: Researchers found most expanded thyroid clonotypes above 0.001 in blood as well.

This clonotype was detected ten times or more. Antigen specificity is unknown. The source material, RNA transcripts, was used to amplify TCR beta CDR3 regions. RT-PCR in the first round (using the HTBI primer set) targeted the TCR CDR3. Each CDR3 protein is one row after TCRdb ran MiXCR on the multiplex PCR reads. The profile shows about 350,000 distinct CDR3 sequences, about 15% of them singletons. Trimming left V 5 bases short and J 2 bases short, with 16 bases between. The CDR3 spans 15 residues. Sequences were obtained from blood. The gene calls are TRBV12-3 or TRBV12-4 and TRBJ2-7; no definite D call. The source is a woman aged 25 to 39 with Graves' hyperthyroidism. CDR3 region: CASSQDGAETYEQYF. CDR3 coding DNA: TGTGCCAGCAGTCAGGACGGAGCCGAGACCTACGAGCAGTACTTC.